One and the same sample provided the 25 T cell receptor beta chains below, sequenced in a study of tumor T cells in aggressive B-cell lymphoma. Assay used: immunoSEQ multiplex PCR; TCRdb lists only in-frame clones, some missing. The table records 250 to 350 clones, 88% of them present only once. The specimen sequenced was tumor tissue. These receptors came from an adult with diffuse large B cell lymphoma.

This rearrangement joins TRBV23-1 to TRBJ2-5; D possibly corresponds to TRBD2 (6 bases). The end of the DNA is better explained by TRBJ2-7, so the J call may be wrong. TRBV23-1 is identified as an open reading frame with a role that is uncertain. The CDR3 runs to 13 residues. CDR3 DNA: TGCGCCAGCAGTCAAGTCGGGACTTCCGAGCAGTACTTC. It codes for CASSQVGTSEQYF.

The chain joins TRBV6-6 to TRBJ2-1; 9 bases agree with TRBD2. Losses at the gene ends were 8 bases for V and 9 bases for J; bases not matched to a gene: 8. Germline CDR1 MNHNY, CDR2 SVGAGI (reference sequence). This CDR3 has 13 residues. CDR3 loop: CASPPILAGEQFF. The CDR3 nucleotides read TGTGCCAGCCCCCCGATACTAGCGGGTGAGCAGTTCTTC.

The sample holds one count of this clone. This chain's CDR3 is CASSLEAYGYTF. In nucleotides, the CDR3 is TGCGCCAGCAGCTTGGAAGCCTATGGCTACACCTTC. The rearrangement links TRBV5-1 to TRBJ1-2; D gene ambiguous. The CDR3 extends over 12 amino acids. V lost 0 bases to trimming and J lost 4 bases, with 4 bases between them. Germline CDR1 reads SGHRS; CDR2 reads YFSETQ.

The rearrangement uses TRBV7-2 and TRBJ1-2; D not resolved. Trimming left V 7 bases short and J 5 bases short, with 14 bases between. CDR1 SGHTA and CDR2 FQGNSA come from the germline V gene. This CDR3 spans 13 amino acids. The CDR3 DNA follows: TGTGCCAGCATCCATTATCCCAGATATGGCTACACCTTC. This gives the protein CASIHYPRYGYTF.

V gene TRBV27 combines with J gene TRBJ2-5; 7 bases align to TRBD2. This CDR3 comprises 15 residues. The J segment lost 5 bases and the V segment lost 6 bases, leaving 12 bases of the junction unmatched. In germline, CDR1 is MNHEY, CDR2 SMNVEV (reference sequence). CDR3 nucleotides: TGTGCCAGCAGCTCCTTCAGACTAGCTTTTGAGACCCAGTACTTC. Amino acid sequence: CASSSFRLAFETQYF.

This clone has just a few counts. The chain carries TRBV19 and TRBJ2-7, with 7 bases matching TRBD1. V was clipped by 6 bases and J by 3 bases; unmatched bases: 8. Germline CDR1 LNHDA, CDR2 SQIVND (reference sequence). The CDR3 runs to 14 residues. This chain's CDR3 is CASSSLGDSYEQYF. The CDR3 coding sequence is TGTGCCAGTAGCAGCCTGGGGGACAGCTACGAGCAGTACTTC.

V is TRBV21-1 and J is TRBJ1-6. TRBV21-1 corresponds to a pseudogene. CDR3 length: 18 amino acids. CDR3 bases: TGTGCCAGCAGCCACCCGTTAGCTACACTACATCATAATTCACCCCTCCACTTT. Its translation is CASSHPLATLHHNSPLHF.

CDR3 protein: CASSRSGRDYNEQFF. Written as DNA, the CDR3 is TGTGCCAGCAGCCGTAGCGGGAGGGACTACAATGAGCAGTTCTTC. The V gene is TRBV2, the J gene TRBJ2-1; TRBD2 matches at 11 bases. Germline loops: CDR1 SNHLY, CDR2 FYNNEI. The CDR3 contains 15 residues. The V gene end was trimmed by 6 bases and the J gene end by 3 bases; junction bases not matched to a gene: 4.

V is TRBV11-2 and J is TRBJ2-3; 12 bases match TRBD2. There are 16 residues in the CDR3. V trimming: 3 bases; J trimming: 4 bases; junction bases outside the gene matches: 5. The germline V gene has CDR1 SGHAT and CDR2 FQNNGV. CDR3 nucleotides: TGTGCCAGCAGCTTGGTACTAGCGGGAGGCGCAGATACGCAGTATTTT. Encoded protein: CASSLVLAGGADTQYF.

This clone showed up just a few times. This chain connects TRBV30 to TRBJ1-1; 7 bases fit TRBD1. V trimming: 3 bases; J trimming: 7 bases; junction bases outside the gene matches: 5. This CDR3 has 12 residues. Germline lookup yields CDR1 GTSNPN and CDR2 SVGIG (reference sequence). CDR3 protein: CAWSPGGNEAFF. CDR3 coding DNA: TGTGCCTGGAGCCCAGGGGGAAATGAAGCTTTCTTT.

The chain links TRBV7-3 to TRBJ2-2; D is perhaps TRBD2 (6 bases). The V gene's germline CDR1 is SGHTA and CDR2 FQGTGA. This CDR3 region has 18 residues. V gave up 0 bases and J gave up 0 bases, with 14 bases separating them. CDR3 coding DNA: TGTGCCAGCAGCTTAACCCATAGACTAGGGACGAACACCGGGGAGCTGTTTTTT. It is translated as CASSLTHRLGTNTGELFF.

This clone has a handful of counts. V usage is TRBV11-3 and J usage is TRBJ2-7, with 7 bases aligning to TRBD2. V dropped 5 bases and J dropped 6; count of bases not matched to a gene: 7. This CDR3 is 13 amino acids long. Germline loops: CDR1 SGHNT, CDR2 YENEEA. In DNA form, the CDR3 reads TGTGCCAGCAGCCGTGGGGGGGGAGGCGAGCAGTACTTC. Translated: CASSRGGGGEQYF.

The chain couples TRBV7-3 to TRBJ1-1; D perhaps matches TRBD1 (5 bases). V was cut by 1 base and J by 0 bases, with 12 bases left in between. Germline CDR1 and CDR2: SGHTA and FQGTGA. CDR3 length equals 16 residues. CDR3 sequence: CASSLMGPSVNTEAFF. CDR3 bases: TGTGCCAGCAGCTTAATGGGGCCTTCGGTGAACACTGAAGCTTTCTTT.

The chain recombines TRBV18 with TRBJ1-5, with TRBD1 matching over 9 bases. The junction had 6 bases not matched to a gene; V was cut back by 5 bases and J by 1 base. The CDR3 contains 16 residues. The germline CDR1 and CDR2 sequences are KGHSH and LQKENI. As DNA, the CDR3 is TGTGCCAGCTCAAGGGACAGGGCGGGGAGCAATCAGCCCCAGCATTTT. Its translation is CASSRDRAGSNQPQHF.

The rearrangement links TRBV29-1 to TRBJ2-7, with D maybe TRBD1 (6 bases). The V gene's germline CDR1 is SQVTM and CDR2 ANQGSEA. V lost 5 bases and J 0 bases, leaving 11 bases between the germline ends. The CDR3 has 13 amino acids. CDR3 region: CSVKQGSSYEQYF. CDR3 nucleotides: TGCAGCGTTAAACAGGGTTCCTCCTACGAGCAGTACTTC.

This chain links TRBV21-1 with TRBJ2-7; no DNA check was done on the table's D call, TRBD1. TRBV21-1 is given as a pseudogene. The CDR3 runs 18 residues. This CDR3 is CAGSKLLLETANSYEQYF. In DNA form, the CDR3 reads TGTGCCGGCAGCAAGCTTCTTCTTGAGACAGCGAACTCCTACGAGCAGTACTTC.

This rearrangement joins TRBV25-1 to TRBJ2-7; 10 bases fit TRBD2. V lost 3 bases, J lost 4 bases, and 6 bases stayed unmatched. CDR3 length: 15 amino acids. Germline loops: CDR1 MGHDK, CDR2 SYGVNS. CDR3 in DNA: TGTGCCAGCAGTGAGCTACTAGCGGGAAGGTACGAGCAGTACTTC. Amino acid sequence: CASSELLAGRYEQYF.

A note on this clone: Germline is not matched at one junction end, which may reflect a read error. The V and J genes are TRBV25-1 and TRBJ2-7; D gene unclear. Germline values: CDR1 MGHDK, CDR2 SYGVNS. The CDR3 consists of 14 residues. CDR3: CASCDPRNPYEQYF. For the CDR3, the DNA is TGTGCCAGCTGTGACCCGAGGAACCCCTACGAGCAGTACTTC.

The chain uses TRBV30 and TRBJ2-1; TRBD2 matches at 9 bases. From germline, CDR1 is GTSNPN and CDR2 SVGIG (reference sequence). V lost 0 bases, J lost 5 bases, and 5 bases stayed unmatched. This CDR3 contains 15 residues. CDR3 DNA sequence: TGTGCCTGGAGTGTAGTAGCGGGGGTAAACAATGAGCAGTTCTTC. Its protein is CAWSVVAGVNNEQFF.

The chain has TRBV6-5 and TRBJ1-5; D may be TRBD1 (5 bases). Germline CDR1 MNHEY, CDR2 SVGAGI. Trimming shortened V by 0 bases and J by 2 bases, and 8 bases separated the two germline ends. This CDR3 contains 15 residues. The CDR3 protein is CASSYSGGGNQPQHF. The CDR3 coding sequence is TGTGCCAGCAGTTACTCAGGAGGGGGCAATCAGCCCCAGCATTTT.

The count of this clone is one. The rearrangement links TRBV10-3 to TRBJ1-5; 10 bases match TRBD1. The CDR3 totals 16 residues. The J segment lost 2 bases and the V segment lost 11 bases, leaving 12 bases of the junction unmatched. Germline V gives CDR1 ENHRY, CDR2 SYGVKD. CDR3 amino acids: CAAGQGVAGGNQPQHF. The CDR3 coding sequence is TGTGCCGCAGGACAGGGGGTTGCTGGGGGCAATCAGCCCCAGCATTTT.

The rearrangement uses TRBV7-7 and TRBJ2-1, with D tentatively TRBD2 (5 bases). This CDR3 spans 15 amino acids. Trimming left V 2 bases short and J 4 bases short, with 12 bases between. CDR1 is SSHAT and CDR2 is FNYEAQ in the germline V gene (reference sequence). The CDR3 spells CASSLLRVGYNEQFF. For the CDR3, the DNA is TGTGCCAGCAGCTTATTGAGGGTTGGGTACAATGAGCAGTTCTTC.

The rearrangement uses TRBV28 and TRBJ2-2; 13 bases map to TRBD2. The trim removed 4 bases at V and 2 bases at J, leaving 10 bases unmatched. Germline V lookup: CDR1 MDHEN, CDR2 SYDVKM. This CDR3 contains 19 residues. CDR3 protein: CASSYSPGLAGTNTGELFF. The CDR3 region has the DNA TGTGCCAGCAGTTATTCTCCGGGACTAGCGGGGACTAACACCGGGGAGCTGTTTTTT.

The chain is built from TRBV5-1 and TRBJ1-2; D might be TRBD1 (5 bases). Trimming took off 0 bases at V and 4 bases at J, with 16 bases between the two ends. CDR1 SGHRS and CDR2 YFSETQ come from the germline V gene. The length of the CDR3 is 16 residues. CDR3 sequence: CASSLDRQLLIYGYTF. The CDR3 coding sequence is TGCGCCAGCAGCTTGGACAGGCAGCTCCTTATCTATGGCTACACCTTC.

This clone was found once. The chain is built from TRBV7-8 and TRBJ1-5; 7 nucleotides line up with TRBD1. This CDR3 comprises 16 residues. CDR1 SGHVS and CDR2 FQNEAQ come from the germline V gene. Trimming cost V 5 bases and J 0 bases; bases outside gene matches: 7. CDR3 coding DNA: TGTGCCAGCAGCCCGGGACAGTTTTATAGCAATCAGCCCCAGCATTTT. It encodes CASSPGQFYSNQPQHF.